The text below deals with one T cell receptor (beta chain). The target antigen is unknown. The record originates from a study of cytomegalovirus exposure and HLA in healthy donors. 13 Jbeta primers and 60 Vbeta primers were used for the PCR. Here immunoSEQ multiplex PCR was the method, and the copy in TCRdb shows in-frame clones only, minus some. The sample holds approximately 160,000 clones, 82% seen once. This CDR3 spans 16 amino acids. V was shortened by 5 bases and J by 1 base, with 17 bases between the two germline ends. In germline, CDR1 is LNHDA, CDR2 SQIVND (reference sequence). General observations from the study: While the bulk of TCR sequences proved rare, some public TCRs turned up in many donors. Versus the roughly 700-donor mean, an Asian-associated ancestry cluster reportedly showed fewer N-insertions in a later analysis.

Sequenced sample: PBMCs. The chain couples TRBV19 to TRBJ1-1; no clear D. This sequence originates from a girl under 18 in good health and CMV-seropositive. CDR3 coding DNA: TGTGCCAGTAGTCCCCGTCCCTCGACATGGAACACTGAAGCTTTCTTT. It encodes CASSPRPSTWNTEAFF.